The next 13 T cell receptor beta chains were all read from a single sample in a study of early T cells in non-severe SARS-CoV-2 infection. TCRdb reprocessed the 5' RACE reads with MiXCR, giving one entry per CDR3 protein. Seen here are about 23,000 distinct CDR3 sequences, about 5.2% observed once, and the top ten hold about 10%. The sequencing sample was made of whole blood. The receptors were gathered from an adult who was a healthcare worker with PCR-confirmed SARS-CoV-2 infection or an uninfected control (not recorded which).

This clonotype was seen many times. V gene TRBV5-4 combines with J gene TRBJ2-5, with 8 bases lining up with TRBD1. Germline loops: CDR1 SGHNT, CDR2 YYREEE (reference sequence). The J segment lost 4 bases and the V segment lost 7 bases, leaving 9 bases of the junction unmatched. The length of the CDR3 is 14 residues. The CDR3 spells CASRPQGAGETQYF. The DNA of the CDR3 is TGTGCCAGCCGTCCCCAGGGGGCGGGAGAGACCCAGTACTTC.

This clonotype was recorded at least ten times. The chain carries TRBV12-3 or TRBV12-4 and TRBJ1-5, with TRBD1 matching 11 bases. V lost 6 bases, J lost 1 base, and 2 bases stayed unmatched. The CDR3 is made up of 15 amino acids. CDR3 loop: CASRGTGGSNQPQHF. The DNA of the CDR3 is TGTGCCAGCAGGGGGACAGGGGGGAGCAATCAGCCCCAGCATTTT.

This clonotype was recorded at least ten times. The chain links TRBV20-1 to TRBJ2-1; 10 nucleotides line up with TRBD2. The CDR3 covers 15 residues. Germline-derived CDR1 and CDR2 are DFQATT and SNEGSKA (reference sequence). The ends lost 0 bases at V and 6 bases at J; junction bases unmatched: 5. This chain's CDR3 is CSARDSGTSVNEQFF. CDR3 DNA sequence: TGCAGTGCTAGAGATTCCGGGACTAGCGTCAATGAGCAGTTCTTC.

The sample holds many counts of this clonotype. The rearrangement joins TRBV4-3 to TRBJ2-1; D may be TRBD2 (7 bases). CDR1 is LGHNA, CDR2 YSLEER, per germline. Trimming pared 4 bases from V and 8 bases from J, leaving 18 bases between. This CDR3 is built from 15 residues. In DNA, the CDR3 is TGCGCCAGCAGCCTGACTAGGGGGAGGGGCGATGAGCAGTTCTTC. This gives the protein CASSLTRGRGDEQFF.

This clonotype occurred many times. The rearrangement joins TRBV12-3 or TRBV12-4 to TRBJ2-3; D gene unclear. This CDR3 spans 13 amino acids. V was shortened by 5 bases and J by 2 bases, with 8 bases between the two germline ends. The CDR3 bases are TGTGCCAGCAGTGACGACAACACAGATACGCAGTATTTT. This translates into CASSDDNTDTQYF.

This clonotype was detected ten times or more. This chain uses TRBV29-1 with TRBJ2-1; D call uncertain. There are 13 residues in the CDR3. The germline gives CDR1 SQVTM, CDR2 ANQGSEA. Trimming took off 3 bases at V and 2 bases at J, with 8 bases between the two ends. The CDR3 is CSVDLTAYNEQFF. For the CDR3, the DNA is TGCAGCGTTGATCTCACCGCCTACAATGAGCAGTTCTTC.

This clonotype was picked up a small number of times. CDR3 region: CASTTQGITEAFF. CDR3 DNA sequence: TGTGCCAGCACAACCCAGGGAATCACTGAAGCTTTCTTT. V gene TRBV7-9 combines with J gene TRBJ1-1; D is possibly TRBD1 (5 bases). The length of the CDR3 is 13 residues. Germline V lookup: CDR1 SEHNR, CDR2 FQNEAQ (reference sequence). V shed 7 bases and J shed 4 bases, with 13 bases lying between them.

The chain links TRBV29-1 to TRBJ2-5, with TRBD1 identical over 8 bases. V shed 4 bases, J shed 5 bases, and the junction held 9 bases outside the gene matches. CDR3 length equals 14 residues. Germline V gene lookup returns CDR1 SQVTM and CDR2 ANQGSEA. CDR3 sequence (DNA): TGCAGCGTTGCCACCCAGGGGGCTTGGGAGACCCAGTACTTC. It encodes CSVATQGAWETQYF.

The sample holds many counts of this clonotype. This chain links TRBV30 with TRBJ2-6, with D possibly matching TRBD2 (5 bases). CDR1 and CDR2 from the germline V gene are GTSNPN and SVGIG (reference sequence). This CDR3 comprises 14 residues. With 4 bases removed from V and 1 base from J, the gap between germline ends came to 8 bases. The CDR3 DNA reads TGTGCCTGGAACCCGGGGTCTGGGGCCAACGTCCTGACTTTC. Residues: CAWNPGSGANVLTF.

This clonotype was recorded at least ten times. V usage is TRBV21-1 and J usage is TRBJ2-5; TRBD1 is the table's D call, not checked against the DNA. TRBV21-1 counts as a pseudogene. CDR3 size: 15 residues. CDR3 sequence (DNA): TGTGCCAGCAGCAACGGACAGGGGAAGACGGAGACCCAGTACTTC. Amino acid sequence: CASSNGQGKTETQYF.

This clonotype appeared many times. The V gene is TRBV29-1, the J gene TRBJ1-2, with D tentatively TRBD1 (5 bases). Germline CDR1 and CDR2: SQVTM and ANQGSEA. The V end was cut by 2 bases, the J end by 6 bases, with 16 bases between. The CDR3 loop spans 14 amino acids. The CDR3 DNA reads TGCAGCGTTGAAAGCGGGCAGGGTTACGATGGCTACACCTTC. This codes for CSVESGQGYDGYTF. Together with reference TRBV29-1 and TRBJ1-2, the CDR3 gives the full variable domain: SAVISQKPSRDICQRGTSLTIQCQVDSQVTMMFWYRQQPGQSLTLIATANQGSEATYESGFVIDKFPISRPNLTFSTLTVSNMSPEDSSIYLCSVESGQGYDGYTFGSGTRLTVV.

Ten or more counts support this clonotype. The chain links TRBV20-1 to TRBJ1-2; D not resolved. Trimming took off 7 bases at V and 6 bases at J, with 15 bases between the two ends. CDR3 length equals 12 residues. Per the germline V gene, CDR1 is DFQATT and CDR2 is SNEGSKA (reference sequence). In DNA, the CDR3 is TGCAGTGGGATGGGAGGGAGTGATGGCTACACCTTC. As protein: CSGMGGSDGYTF.

This clonotype was observed many times. The chain carries TRBV20-1 and TRBJ2-1; 13 nucleotides align to TRBD2. The V gene's germline CDR1 is DFQATT and CDR2 SNEGSKA (reference sequence). Trimming at V came to 6 bases and at J to 4 bases, leaving 6 bases not matched to a gene. The CDR3 runs to 15 residues. The CDR3 DNA is TGCAGTGCAAGGAGGACTAGCGGGAGATACAATGAGCAGTTCTTC. Its protein product is CSARRTSGRYNEQFF.